This TCR beta chain was sequenced during a study of blood T cell repertoires in COVID-19. In the study overall: Both acute and convalescent COVID-19 samples were obtained from the United States, Italy and Spain. Nucleic acid was either cDNA or gDNA, and it came from T cells, B-cell-depleted T cells, or PBMCs.

Per the authors' pipeline: Reference gene primer amplification yielded estimated nucleated cell counts. The data were produced by immunoSEQ multiplex PCR, yet TCRdb's version contains in-frame clones alone and is incomplete. The V and J calls and the clone size are those of that table, but D and trimming were determined from the DNA. The sample has a few hundred thousand clones; 75% to 90% are singletons. Germline CDR1 reads MNHEY; CDR2 reads SVGEGT. V lost 2 bases and J lost 1; bases outside the gene matches: 6. The CDR3 sequence is 18 residues long. The rearrangement uses TRBV6-2 or TRBV6-3 and TRBJ2-2, with 11 bases identical to TRBD2. Source material: peripheral blood. The receptor was derived from a woman in her sixties or seventies with acute or convalescent COVID-19. The CDR3 loop reads CASSYSLAGGRNTGELFF. CDR3 sequence (DNA): TGTGCCAGCAGTTACAGTCTAGCGGGGGGACGGAACACCGGGGAGCTGTTTTTT.